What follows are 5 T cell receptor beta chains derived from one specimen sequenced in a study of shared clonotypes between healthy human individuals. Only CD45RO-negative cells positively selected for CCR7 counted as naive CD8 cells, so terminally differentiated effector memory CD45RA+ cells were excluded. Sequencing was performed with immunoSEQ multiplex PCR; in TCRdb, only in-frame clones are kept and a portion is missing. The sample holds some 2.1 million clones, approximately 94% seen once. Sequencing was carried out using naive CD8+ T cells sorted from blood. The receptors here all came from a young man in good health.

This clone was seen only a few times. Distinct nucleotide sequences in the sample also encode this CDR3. As DNA, the CDR3 is TGTGCCTGGAGTGTACCGTACACTGAAGCTTTCTTT. It is translated as CAWSVPYTEAFF. V gene TRBV30 combines with J gene TRBJ1-1; D unresolved. Germline values: CDR1 GTSNPN, CDR2 SVGIG (reference sequence). The CDR3 totals 12 residues. Trimming took 0 bases from V and 3 from J, leaving 5 bases between them.

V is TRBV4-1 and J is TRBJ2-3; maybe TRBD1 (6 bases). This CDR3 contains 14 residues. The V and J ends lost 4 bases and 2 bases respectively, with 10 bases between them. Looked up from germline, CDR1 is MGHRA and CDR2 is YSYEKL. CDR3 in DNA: TGCGCCAGCAGCCCGGACAGATTCACAGATACGCAGTATTTT. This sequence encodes CASSPDRFTDTQYF.

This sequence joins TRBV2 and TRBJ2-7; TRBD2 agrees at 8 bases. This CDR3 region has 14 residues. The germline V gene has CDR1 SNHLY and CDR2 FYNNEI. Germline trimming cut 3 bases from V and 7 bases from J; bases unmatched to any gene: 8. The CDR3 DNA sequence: TGTGCCAGCAGTGAGGTCGGGAGGGCCGTGGAGCAGTACTTC. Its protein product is CASSEVGRAVEQYF.

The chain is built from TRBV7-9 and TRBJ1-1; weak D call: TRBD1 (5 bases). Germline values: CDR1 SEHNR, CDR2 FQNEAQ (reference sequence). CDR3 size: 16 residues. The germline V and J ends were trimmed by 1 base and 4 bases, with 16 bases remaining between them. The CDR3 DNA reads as TGTGCCAGCAGCTTAGGGGGAGTGCGGGGACCCACTGAAGCTTTCTTT. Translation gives CASSLGGVRGPTEAFF.

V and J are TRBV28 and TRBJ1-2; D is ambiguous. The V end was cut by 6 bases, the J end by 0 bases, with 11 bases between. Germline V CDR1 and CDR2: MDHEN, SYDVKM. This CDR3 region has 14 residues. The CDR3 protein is CASRILGTNYGYTF. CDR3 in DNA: TGTGCCAGCAGGATCCTAGGGACTAACTATGGCTACACCTTC.